Sequencing of this T cell receptor (beta chain) was carried out in a study of human T cells and chemical hapten exposure. Study-level background: There were weekly diphenylcyclopropenone doses to the scalp for patients throughout the approximately 25-week study.

The time point is: patch test 3, about 24 weeks after DPC sensitization. Treatment here: therapeutic diphenylcyclopropenone sensitization with weekly scalp DPC. MiXCR, run by TCRdb on the RACE reads, gives a single entry per CDR3 protein. The table shows tens of thousands of distinct CDR3 sequences, with 13% occurring only once. The germline V and J ends were trimmed by 2 bases and 5 bases, with 20 bases remaining between them. Germline V lookup: CDR1 DFQATT, CDR2 SNEGSKA (reference sequence). The CDR3 has 16 residues. Here the sequenced sample was whole blood, taken in connection with sensitization to the hapten diphenylcyclopropenone (DPC). This clonotype originated in a woman between 45 and 65 years old with alopecia areata. Some clones in this sample may be carry-over from other donors' samples. V gene TRBV20-1 combines with J gene TRBJ2-3, with D tentatively TRBD2 (5 bases). The CDR3 nucleotides are TGCAGTGCTAGACCACCGAGGCCCGGGGTAGAAGATACGCAGTATTTT. It translates to CSARPPRPGVEDTQYF.